This section outlines one TCR beta chain sequence together with its context. Its antigen is as yet unknown. This entry belongs to a study of cytomegalovirus exposure and HLA in healthy donors. Use of 60 Vbeta and 13 Jbeta primers characterized the PCR. Assay: immunoSEQ multiplex PCR; the TCRdb copy retains only in-frame clones and omits some. The sample holds about 140,000 clones, roughly 77% seen once. Overall study results and limits: CMV serostatus was the only immune exposure information that was available. Within a later analysis, the majority of CMV-associated TCR beta chains appeared HLA-restricted.

What was sequenced was PBMCs. The sequence was collected from a woman aged 30 to 39 in good health and CMV-seronegative.

For the CDR3, the DNA is TGTGCCAGCAGCTTATCTCCAGGGAACACTGAAGCTTTCTTT. Its protein product is CASSLSPGNTEAFF. J is TRBJ1-1 and V is TRBV7-2; D uncertain. Germline CDR1 reads SGHTA; CDR2 reads FQGNSA. The CDR3 sequence is 14 residues long. V lost 2 bases to trimming and J lost 1 base, with 8 bases between them.